These 9 T cell receptor beta chains originate from one sample sequenced in a study of persistence of HIV-infected CD4 T cells. Antigen specificity for these receptors is unknown. The stimulus was lysate of CMV-infected fibroblasts, about 10 ug/mL. CD40L/CD69 double-negative CD45RO-high memory CD4+ T cells were collected. The immunoSEQ assay was version 4, run in survey mode. Measured with immunoSEQ multiplex PCR; TCRdb has only the in-frame clones, and not every one. The sample gives 50,000 or so clones, about 80% of which show up once; approximately 3% is in the top ten. The source material was CD4+ T cells sorted from PBMCs after approximately 20-hour stimulation, sampled from a patient who received antiretroviral therapy. These receptors were taken from an adult man with HIV who was CMV-seropositive.

This rearrangement joins TRBV28 to TRBJ2-3; D could derive from TRBD1 or TRBD2 (5 bases each). CDR1 is MDHEN, CDR2 SYDVKM, per germline. V lost 3 bases to trimming and J lost 3 bases, with 13 bases between them. The CDR3 has 15 residues. The CDR3 nucleotides read TGTGCCAGCAGTTTTCAGGGAGTAGGGACAGATACGCAGTATTTT. This codes for CASSFQGVGTDTQYF. Full variable domain (missing parts from reference TRBV28 and TRBJ2-3): DVKVTQSSRYLVKRTGEKVFLECVQDMDHENMFWYRQDPGLGLRLIYFSYDVKMKEKGDIPEGYSVSREKKERFSLILESASTNQTSMYLCASSFQGVGTDTQYFGPGTRLTVL.

The V gene is TRBV10-2, the J gene TRBJ1-1; 10 bases line up with TRBD1. The CDR3 is 14 residues long. V shed 6 bases, J shed 4 bases, and the junction held 5 bases outside the gene matches. From germline, CDR1 is WSHSY and CDR2 SAAADI. CDR3 amino acids: CASRRTGGGTEAFF. The CDR3 coding sequence is TGCGCCAGCAGAAGGACAGGGGGAGGCACTGAAGCTTTCTTT.

The chain combines TRBV7-9 with TRBJ2-1; D may be TRBD1 (6 bases). V was shortened by 4 bases and J by 3 bases, with 13 bases between the two germline ends. This CDR3 is built from 15 residues. Per germline, CDR1 SEHNR and CDR2 FQNEAQ (reference sequence). CDR3 DNA sequence: TGTGCCAGCAGCTCTTCGGACAGAAACTACAATGAGCAGTTCTTC. This sequence encodes CASSSSDRNYNEQFF. Together with reference TRBV7-9 and TRBJ2-1, the CDR3 gives the full variable domain: DTGVSQNPRHKITKRGQNVTFRCDPISEHNRLYWYRQTLGQGPEFLTYFQNEAQLEKSRLLSDRFSAERPKGSFSTLEIQRTEQGDSAMYLCASSSSDRNYNEQFFGPGTRLTVL.

The chain joins TRBV11-2 to TRBJ2-7; D is perhaps TRBD1 (6 bases). The CDR3 has 15 amino acids. With 1 base removed from V and 1 base from J, the gap between germline ends came to 11 bases. Germline CDR1 reads SGHAT; CDR2 reads FQNNGV. The CDR3 DNA is TGTGCCAGCAGCTTAGTTTTGGGGGCTTCCTACGAGCAGTACTTC. Protein product: CASSLVLGASYEQYF.

This clone was seen only a few times. The chain couples TRBV13 to TRBJ2-7; 9 bases agree with TRBD2. The germline gives CDR1 PRHDT, CDR2 FYEKMQ (reference sequence). V was pared by 3 bases and J by 2 bases, with 11 bases of the junction left unmatched. The CDR3 runs 17 residues. The DNA of the CDR3 is TGTGCCAGCAGCTTTGGTAGCGGGAGTTATTGGGCCTACGAGCAGTACTTC. Translating gives CASSFGSGSYWAYEQYF.

This chain uses TRBV28 with TRBJ1-2; the D gene is possibly TRBD1 (5 bases). Germline values: CDR1 MDHEN, CDR2 SYDVKM. The CDR3 extends over 15 amino acids. Trimming stripped 2 bases from V and 5 bases from J, with 15 bases between. The CDR3 coding sequence is TGTGCCAGCAGTTTAACGGGAGGCAGGGTATATGGCTACACCTTC. This gives the protein CASSLTGGRVYGYTF.

This clone was seen only a few times. This chain links TRBV19 with TRBJ1-2; the D is unclear. Trimming took off 0 bases at V and 8 bases at J, with 22 bases between the two ends. Germline assignment: CDR1 LNHDA and CDR2 SQIVND (reference sequence). CDR3 length: 17 amino acids. For the CDR3, the DNA is TGTGCCAGTAGTATAGATCTTCAGGCCGGCGGTATAGGCGGCTACACCTTC. Amino acids: CASSIDLQAGGIGGYTF.

The genes are TRBV9 and TRBJ2-2; no clear D gene. Trimming shortened V by 0 bases and J by 5 bases, and 11 bases separated the two germline ends. Looked up from germline, CDR1 is SGDLS and CDR2 is YYNGEE. This CDR3 contains 15 residues. The CDR3 DNA follows: TGTGCCAGCAGCGTAGAGGCCTTCGTAACCGGGGAGCTGTTTTTT. Protein product: CASSVEAFVTGELFF.

The chain couples TRBV24-1 to TRBJ1-2; no firm D call. The CDR3 extends over 13 amino acids. Germline-derived CDR1 and CDR2 are KGHDR and SFDVKD. V gave up 5 bases and J gave up 4 bases, with 10 bases separating them. The chain's CDR3 is CATSVGSGYGYTF. The DNA for the CDR3 is TGTGCCACCAGTGTAGGCTCGGGCTATGGCTACACCTTC.